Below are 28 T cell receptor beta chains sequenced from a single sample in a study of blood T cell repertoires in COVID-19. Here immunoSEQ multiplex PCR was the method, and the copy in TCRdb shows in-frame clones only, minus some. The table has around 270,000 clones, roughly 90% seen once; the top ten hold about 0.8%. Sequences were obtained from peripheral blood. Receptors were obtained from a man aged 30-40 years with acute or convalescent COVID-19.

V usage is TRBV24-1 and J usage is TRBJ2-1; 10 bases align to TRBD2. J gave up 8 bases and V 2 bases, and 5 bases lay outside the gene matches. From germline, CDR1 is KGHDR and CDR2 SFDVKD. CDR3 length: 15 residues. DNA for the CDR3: TGTGCCACCAGTGATTCTAGCGGGGGCAGGGATGAGCAGTTCTTC. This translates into CATSDSSGGRDEQFF.

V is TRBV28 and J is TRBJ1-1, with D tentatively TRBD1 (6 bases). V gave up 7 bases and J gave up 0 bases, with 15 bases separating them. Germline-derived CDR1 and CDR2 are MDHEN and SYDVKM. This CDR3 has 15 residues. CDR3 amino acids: CASKWGRALNTEAFF. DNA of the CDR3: TGTGCCAGCAAATGGGGGCGGGCCCTGAACACTGAAGCTTTCTTT. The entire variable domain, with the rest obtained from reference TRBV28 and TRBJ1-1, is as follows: DVKVTQSSRYLVKRTGEKVFLECVQDMDHENMFWYRQDPGLGLRLIYFSYDVKMKEKGDIPEGYSVSREKKERFSLILESASTNQTSMYLCASKWGRALNTEAFFGQGTRLTVV.

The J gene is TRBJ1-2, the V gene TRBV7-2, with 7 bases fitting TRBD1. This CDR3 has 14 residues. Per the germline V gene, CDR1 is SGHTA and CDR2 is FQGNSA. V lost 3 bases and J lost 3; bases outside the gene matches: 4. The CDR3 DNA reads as TGTGCCAGCAGCTTCCGGGACAGAGACTATGGCTACACCTTC. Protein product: CASSFRDRDYGYTF.

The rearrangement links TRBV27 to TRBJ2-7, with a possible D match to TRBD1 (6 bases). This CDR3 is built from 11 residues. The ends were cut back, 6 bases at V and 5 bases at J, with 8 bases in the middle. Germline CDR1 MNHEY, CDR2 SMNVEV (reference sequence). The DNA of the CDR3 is TGTGCCAGCAGCAGGGGTCACGAGCAGTACTTC. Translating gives CASSRGHEQYF.

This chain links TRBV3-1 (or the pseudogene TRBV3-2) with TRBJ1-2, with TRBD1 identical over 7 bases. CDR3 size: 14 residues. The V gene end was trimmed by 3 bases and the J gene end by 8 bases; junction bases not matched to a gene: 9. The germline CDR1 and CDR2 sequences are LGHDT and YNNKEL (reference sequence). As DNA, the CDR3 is TGTGCCAGCAGCCAGACTAGACAGGGCCGAGGCTACACCTTC. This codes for CASSQTRQGRGYTF.

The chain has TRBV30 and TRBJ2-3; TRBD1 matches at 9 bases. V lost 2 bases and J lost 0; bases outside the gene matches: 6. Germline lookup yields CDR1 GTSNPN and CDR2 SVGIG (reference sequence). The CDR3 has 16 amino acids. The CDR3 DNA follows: TGTGCCTGGAGTAGGGGACAGGGCTATAGCACAGATACGCAGTATTTT. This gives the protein CAWSRGQGYSTDTQYF.

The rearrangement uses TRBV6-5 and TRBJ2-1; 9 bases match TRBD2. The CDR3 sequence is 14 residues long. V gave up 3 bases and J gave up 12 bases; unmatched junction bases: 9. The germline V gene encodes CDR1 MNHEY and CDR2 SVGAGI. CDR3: CASSYLASGIGQFF. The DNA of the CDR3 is TGTGCCAGCAGTTATTTGGCTAGCGGGATAGGGCAGTTCTTC.

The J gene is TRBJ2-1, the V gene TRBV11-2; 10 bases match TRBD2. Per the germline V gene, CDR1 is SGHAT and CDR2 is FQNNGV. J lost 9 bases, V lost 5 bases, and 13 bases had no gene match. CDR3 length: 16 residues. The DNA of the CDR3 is TGTGCCAGCAGCCTCGGGTTTTCTAGCGGGGGTGGTGAGCAGTTCTTC. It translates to CASSLGFSSGGGEQFF.

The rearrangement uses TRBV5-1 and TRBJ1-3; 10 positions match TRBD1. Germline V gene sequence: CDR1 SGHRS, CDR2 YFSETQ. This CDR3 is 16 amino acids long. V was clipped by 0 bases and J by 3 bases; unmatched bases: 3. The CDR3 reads CASSLGQGAGGNTIYF. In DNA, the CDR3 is TGCGCCAGCAGCTTGGGACAGGGGGCTGGTGGAAACACCATATATTTT.

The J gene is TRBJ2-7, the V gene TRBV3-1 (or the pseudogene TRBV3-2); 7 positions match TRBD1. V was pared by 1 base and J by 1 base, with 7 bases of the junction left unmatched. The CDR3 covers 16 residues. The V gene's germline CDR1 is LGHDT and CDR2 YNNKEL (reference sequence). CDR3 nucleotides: TGTGCCAGCAGCCAAGGCCCGACAGGGATATCCTACGAGCAGTACTTC. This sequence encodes CASSQGPTGISYEQYF.

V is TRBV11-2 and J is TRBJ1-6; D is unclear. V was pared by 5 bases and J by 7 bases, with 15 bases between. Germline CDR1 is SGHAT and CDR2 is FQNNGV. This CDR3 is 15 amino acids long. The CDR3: CASSPRLTKNSPLHF. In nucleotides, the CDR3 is TGTGCCAGCAGCCCACGACTGACCAAAAATTCACCCCTCCACTTT.

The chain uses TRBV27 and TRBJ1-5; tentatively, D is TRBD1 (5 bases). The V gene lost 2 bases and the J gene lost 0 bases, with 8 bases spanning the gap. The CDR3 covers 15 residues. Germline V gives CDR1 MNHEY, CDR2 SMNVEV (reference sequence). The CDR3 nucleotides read TGTGCCAGCAGTTTAGACAGAAGTAGCAATCAGCCCCAGCATTTT. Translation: CASSLDRSSNQPQHF.

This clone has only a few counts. Written as DNA, the CDR3 is TGTGCCTGGAGTGACGGGGGATCCAACTATGGCTACACCTTC. The encoded protein is CAWSDGGSNYGYTF. The chain couples TRBV30 to TRBJ1-2; D might be TRBD1 (5 bases). There are 14 residues in the CDR3. CDR1 is GTSNPN and CDR2 is SVGIG in the germline V gene (reference sequence). V was shortened by 1 base and J by 2 bases, with 11 bases between the two germline ends.

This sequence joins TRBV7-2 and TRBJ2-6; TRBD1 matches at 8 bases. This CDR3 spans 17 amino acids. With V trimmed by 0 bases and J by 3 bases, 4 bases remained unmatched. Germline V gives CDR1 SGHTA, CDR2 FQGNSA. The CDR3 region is CASSLAVTGGGANVLTF. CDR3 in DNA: TGTGCCAGCAGCTTAGCGGTAACAGGGGGTGGGGCCAACGTCCTGACTTTC.

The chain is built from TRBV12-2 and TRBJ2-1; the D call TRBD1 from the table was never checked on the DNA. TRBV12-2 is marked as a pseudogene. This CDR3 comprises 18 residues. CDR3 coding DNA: TGTGCAAGTCGCCCGAGGCAACAGGGACAGGGAAATCCCAATGAGCAGTTCTTC. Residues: CASRPRQQGQGNPNEQFF.

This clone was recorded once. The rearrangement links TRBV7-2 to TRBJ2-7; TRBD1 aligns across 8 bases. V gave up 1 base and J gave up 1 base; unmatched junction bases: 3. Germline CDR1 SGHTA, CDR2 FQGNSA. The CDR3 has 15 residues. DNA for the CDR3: TGTGCCAGCAGCTTAGTGGACAGGGCTTCCTACGAGCAGTACTTC. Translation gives CASSLVDRASYEQYF.

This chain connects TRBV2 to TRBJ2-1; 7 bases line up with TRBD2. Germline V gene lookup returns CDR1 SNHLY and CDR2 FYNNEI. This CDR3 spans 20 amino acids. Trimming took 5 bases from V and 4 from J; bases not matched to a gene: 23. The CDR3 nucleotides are TGTGCCAGCAGTAAAAGGTTGCCTAGCGGACCAACCGCTCTATACAATGAGCAGTTCTTC. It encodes CASSKRLPSGPTALYNEQFF.

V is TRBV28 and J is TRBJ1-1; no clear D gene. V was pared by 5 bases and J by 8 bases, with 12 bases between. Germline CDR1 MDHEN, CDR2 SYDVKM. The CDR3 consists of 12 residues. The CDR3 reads CASSLLKREAFF. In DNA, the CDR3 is TGTGCCAGCAGTCTCCTCAAGAGGGAAGCTTTCTTT. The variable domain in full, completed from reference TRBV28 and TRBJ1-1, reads DVKVTQSSRYLVKRTGEKVFLECVQDMDHENMFWYRQDPGLGLRLIYFSYDVKMKEKGDIPEGYSVSREKKERFSLILESASTNQTSMYLCASSLLKREAFFGQGTRLTVV.

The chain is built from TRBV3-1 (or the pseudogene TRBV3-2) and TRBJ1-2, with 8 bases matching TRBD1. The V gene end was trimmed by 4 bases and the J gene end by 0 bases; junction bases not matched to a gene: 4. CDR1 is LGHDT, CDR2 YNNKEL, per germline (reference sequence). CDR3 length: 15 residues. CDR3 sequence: CASSPRQGPNYGYTF. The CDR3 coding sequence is TGTGCCAGCAGCCCAAGACAGGGGCCTAACTATGGCTACACCTTC.

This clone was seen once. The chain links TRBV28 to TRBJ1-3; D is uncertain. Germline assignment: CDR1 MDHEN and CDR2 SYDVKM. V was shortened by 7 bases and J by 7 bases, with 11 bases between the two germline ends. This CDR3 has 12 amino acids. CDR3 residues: CASTFRRNTIYF. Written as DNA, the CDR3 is TGTGCCAGCACCTTTAGGAGGAACACCATATATTTT.

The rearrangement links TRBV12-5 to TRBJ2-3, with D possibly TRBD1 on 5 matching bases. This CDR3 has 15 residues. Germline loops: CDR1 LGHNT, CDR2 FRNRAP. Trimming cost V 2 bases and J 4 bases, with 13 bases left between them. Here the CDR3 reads CASGLYGQGPDTQYF. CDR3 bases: TGTGCTAGTGGTTTGTACGGGCAGGGCCCAGATACGCAGTATTTT.

CDR3 in DNA: TGTGCCTGGAGTGTAATACAGGGGTCAACTGAAGCTTTCTTT. Its translation is CAWSVIQGSTEAFF. The chain is built from TRBV30 and TRBJ1-1; TRBD1 matches at 7 bases. V lost 0 bases, J lost 5 bases, and 6 bases stayed unmatched. Germline lookup yields CDR1 GTSNPN and CDR2 SVGIG (reference sequence). The length of the CDR3 is 14 residues.

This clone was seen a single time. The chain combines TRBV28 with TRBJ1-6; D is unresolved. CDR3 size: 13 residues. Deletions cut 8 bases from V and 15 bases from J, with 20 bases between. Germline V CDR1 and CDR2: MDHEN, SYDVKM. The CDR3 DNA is TGTGCCAGCTTAGACACCCCATCGCGTGACCTCCACTTT. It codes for CASLDTPSRDLHF.

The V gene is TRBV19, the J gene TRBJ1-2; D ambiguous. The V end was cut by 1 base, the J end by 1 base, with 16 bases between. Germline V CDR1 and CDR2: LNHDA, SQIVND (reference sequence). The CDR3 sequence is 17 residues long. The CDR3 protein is CASSIVGYEGFNYGYTF. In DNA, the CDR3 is TGTGCCAGTAGTATAGTTGGGTACGAGGGCTTTAACTATGGCTACACCTTC.

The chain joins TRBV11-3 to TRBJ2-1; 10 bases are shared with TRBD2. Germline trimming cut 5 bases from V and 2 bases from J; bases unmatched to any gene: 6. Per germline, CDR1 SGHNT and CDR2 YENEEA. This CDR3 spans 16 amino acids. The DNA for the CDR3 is TGTGCCAGCAGCATTCGGACTAGCGGAACCTACAATGAGCAGTTCTTC. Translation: CASSIRTSGTYNEQFF. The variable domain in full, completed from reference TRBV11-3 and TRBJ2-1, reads EAGVVQSPRYKIIEKKQPVAFWCNPISGHNTLYWYLQNLGQGPELLIRYENEEAVDDSQLPKDRFSAERLKGVDSTLKIQPAELGDSAVYLCASSIRTSGTYNEQFFGPGTRLTVL.

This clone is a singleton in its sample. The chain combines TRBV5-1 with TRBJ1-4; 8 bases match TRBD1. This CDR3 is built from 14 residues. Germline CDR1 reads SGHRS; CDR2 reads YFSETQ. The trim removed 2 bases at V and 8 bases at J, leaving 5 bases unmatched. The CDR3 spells CASSFGQGREKLFF. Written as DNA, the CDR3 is TGCGCCAGCAGCTTTGGACAGGGTAGGGAAAAACTGTTTTTT.

The CDR3 DNA is TGTGCCAGTAGTCCCAAAGTGGGGCTCTACGAGCAGTACTTC. This encodes CASSPKVGLYEQYF. This sequence joins TRBV19 and TRBJ2-7, with D tentatively TRBD1 (5 bases). CDR1 is LNHDA, CDR2 SQIVND, per germline (reference sequence). The CDR3 totals 14 residues. V was trimmed by 5 bases and J by 3 bases, leaving 14 bases between them.

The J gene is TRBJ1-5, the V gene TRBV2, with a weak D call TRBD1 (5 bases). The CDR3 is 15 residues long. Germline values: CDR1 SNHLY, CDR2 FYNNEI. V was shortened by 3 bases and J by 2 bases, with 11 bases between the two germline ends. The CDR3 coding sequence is TGTGCCAGCAGTGACCAGGGAAGGGGCAATCAGCCCCAGCATTTT. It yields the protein CASSDQGRGNQPQHF.